One sample yielded the 30 T cell receptor beta chains listed below, sequenced in a study of blood T cell repertoires in COVID-19. TCRdb's copy holds only in-frame clones and misses some; the assay was immunoSEQ multiplex PCR. This sample has roughly 200,000 clones, with roughly 80% found just once. What was sequenced was peripheral blood. The receptors come from a woman between 40 and 50 years old with COVID-19, enrolled during active disease.

The chain carries TRBV10-3 and TRBJ2-1, with 9 bases fitting TRBD1. Unmatched junction bases numbered 11, after V lost 6 bases and J lost 8 bases. The germline V gene encodes CDR1 ENHRY and CDR2 SYGVKD. CDR3 length: 15 residues. CDR3 nucleotides: TGTGCCATCAGCCCGGGACAGGGTTTGACCTATGAGCAGTTCTTC. It encodes CAISPGQGLTYEQFF.

This clone was detected once. The rearrangement joins TRBV2 to TRBJ2-7; no clear D. V lost 7 bases, J lost 3 bases, and 7 bases lay in between. Looked up from germline, CDR1 is SNHLY and CDR2 is FYNNEI. This CDR3 has 11 amino acids. CDR3 region: CASITGYEQYV. CDR3 in DNA: TGTGCCAGCATTACGGGCTACGAGCAGTACGTC.

This clone has at least ten counts. At the DNA level, this CDR3 is encoded by other sequences in the same sample as well. The chain links TRBV19 to TRBJ1-2; 8 bases line up with TRBD1. After removal of 6 bases from V and 2 bases from J, the junction contained 5 bases not matched to a gene. Germline CDR1 and CDR2: LNHDA and SQIVND (reference sequence). The CDR3 runs 14 residues. CDR3 DNA sequence: TGTGCCAGTAGCCGACAGGGGCCAAACTATGGCTACACCTTC. Protein: CASSRQGPNYGYTF.

The chain links TRBV11-2 to TRBJ2-1, with D perhaps TRBD2 (5 bases). The CDR3 totals 18 residues. Trimming left V 1 base short and J 0 bases short, with 16 bases between. CDR1 and CDR2 (germline): SGHAT, FQNNGV. CDR3 amino acids: CASSLVSSGLSSYNEQFF. As DNA, the CDR3 is TGTGCCAGCAGCTTAGTTTCCAGCGGTTTAAGCTCCTACAATGAGCAGTTCTTC.

The chain is built from TRBV7-6 and TRBJ2-5; tentative D call: TRBD2 (7 bases). V gave up 1 base and J gave up 3 bases, with 9 bases separating them. Germline CDR1 reads SGHVS; CDR2 reads FNYEAQ. This CDR3 has 14 residues. CDR3 in DNA: TGTGCCAGCAGCTTAGGCGGGGGCAAAGAGACCCAGTACTTC. Protein: CASSLGGGKETQYF.

This sequence joins TRBV5-6 and TRBJ1-2; TRBD1 aligns across 10 bases. With 1 base clipped from V and 5 bases from J, the junction kept 2 bases outside the gene matches. The CDR3 totals 14 residues. CDR1 SGHDT and CDR2 YYEEEE come from the germline V gene. In DNA form, the CDR3 reads TGTGCCAGCAGCTTGTGGGACAGGGGATATGGCTACACCTTC. Protein sequence: CASSLWDRGYGYTF.

This clone has a single count. The chain has TRBV7-3 and TRBJ1-1; no reliable D call. The CDR3 totals 13 residues. Per the germline V gene, CDR1 is SGHTA and CDR2 is FQGTGA. V lost 2 bases, J lost 2 bases, and 6 bases lay in between. CDR3 in DNA: TGTGCCAGCAGCTTATTTACAAACACTGAAGCTTTCTTT. Its protein product is CASSLFTNTEAFF.

The chain is built from TRBV30 and TRBJ1-5; the D is unclear. V lost 0 bases, J lost 6 bases, and 15 bases lay in between. This CDR3 comprises 15 residues. Germline V gene lookup returns CDR1 GTSNPN and CDR2 SVGIG (reference sequence). Here the CDR3 reads CAWSVKSSGSQPQHF. CDR3 nucleotide sequence: TGTGCCTGGAGTGTTAAGAGTTCGGGGAGTCAGCCCCAGCATTTT.

The chain joins TRBV19 to TRBJ2-5, with TRBD1 as a possible D gene (6 bases). This CDR3 comprises 16 residues. Trimming pared 11 bases from V and 5 bases from J, leaving 27 bases between. Germline V gene sequence: CDR1 LNHDA, CDR2 SQIVND (reference sequence). For the CDR3, the DNA is TGTGCCGGTCACACGAGGGGGAGACTCCAAGGGGAGACCCAGTACTTC. Its translation is CAGHTRGRLQGETQYF.

This chain uses TRBV11-2 with TRBJ1-2, with 12 bases lining up with TRBD1. Trimming took 5 bases from V and 4 from J; bases not matched to a gene: 8. Looked up from germline, CDR1 is SGHAT and CDR2 is FQNNGV. There are 16 residues in the CDR3. DNA for the CDR3: TGTGCCAGCAGCCCACCGGGGACAGGGGGCAGCTATGGCTACACCTTC. It encodes CASSPPGTGGSYGYTF. The full variable domain, in which reference TRBV11-2 and TRBJ1-2 provide the parts outside the CDR3, is EAGVAQSPRYKIIEKRQSVAFWCNPISGHATLYWYQQILGQGPKLLIQFQNNGVVDDSQLPKDRFSAERLKGVDSTLKIQPAKLEDSAVYLCASSPPGTGGSYGYTFGSGTRLTVV.

This clone is a singleton in its sample. The chain links TRBV7-9 to TRBJ2-7, with D maybe TRBD1 (6 bases). Germline V lookup: CDR1 SEHNR, CDR2 FQNEAQ (reference sequence). This CDR3 comprises 14 residues. V was trimmed by 8 bases and J by 1 base, leaving 15 bases between them. CDR3 sequence reads: CASAQGTRSYEQYF. CDR3 sequence (DNA): TGTGCCAGCGCGCAGGGGACGCGGTCCTACGAGCAGTACTTC.

The J gene is TRBJ2-1, the V gene TRBV9; 12 nucleotides agree with TRBD2. Unmatched junction bases numbered 5, after V lost 5 bases and J lost 5 bases. Germline-derived CDR1 and CDR2 are SGDLS and YYNGEE. The CDR3 runs to 15 residues. The CDR3 bases are TGTGCCAGCAGTGGATGGACTAGCGGGAACAATGAGCAGTTCTTC. This sequence encodes CASSGWTSGNNEQFF.

The chain links TRBV28 to TRBJ2-4; D remains ambiguous. This CDR3 has 14 residues. Germline values: CDR1 MDHEN, CDR2 SYDVKM. Between the trimmed V and J ends, which lost 7 bases and 0 bases, there was a span of 10 bases. The CDR3 region is CASTKNLAKNIQYF. The CDR3 bases are TGTGCCAGCACTAAAAACCTAGCCAAAAACATTCAGTACTTC.

The rearrangement joins TRBV27 to TRBJ2-7, with no clear D. Per the germline V gene, CDR1 is MNHEY and CDR2 is SMNVEV (reference sequence). The V and J ends lost 3 bases and 0 bases respectively, with 15 bases between them. There are 16 residues in the CDR3. The CDR3 DNA reads TGTGCCAGCAGTTTCACGACATTTACCTCCTCCTACGAGCAGTACTTC. The encoded protein is CASSFTTFTSSYEQYF.

The sample holds a few counts of this clone. The V gene is TRBV2, the J gene TRBJ1-2; D is unclear. This CDR3 comprises 13 residues. Germline assignment: CDR1 SNHLY and CDR2 FYNNEI. The V end was cut by 8 bases, the J end by 2 bases, with 12 bases between. The CDR3 DNA reads as TGTGCCAGCCGACGAGACATCAACTATGGCTACACCTTC. Residues: CASRRDINYGYTF.

V gene TRBV9 combines with J gene TRBJ2-3, with a weak D call TRBD2 (7 bases). Germline-derived CDR1 and CDR2 are SGDLS and YYNGEE. This CDR3 region has 14 residues. Trimming took 0 bases from V and 4 from J, leaving 9 bases between them. CDR3 in DNA: TGTGCCAGCAGCGTAGTCGGGGGGCCAGATACGCAGTATTTT. The encoded protein is CASSVVGGPDTQYF. The variable domain in full, with the rest retrieved from reference TRBV9 and TRBJ2-3, is DSGVTQTPKHLITATGQRVTLRCSPRSGDLSVYWYQQSLDQGLQFLIQYYNGEERAKGNILERFSAQQFPDLHSELNLSSLELGDSALYFCASSVVGGPDTQYFGPGTRLTVL.

This chain joins TRBV10-2 and TRBJ2-1, with D possibly TRBD2 on 5 matching bases. The germline CDR1 and CDR2 sequences are WSHSY and SAAADI. The CDR3 is made up of 19 amino acids. Deletions cut 8 bases from V and 0 bases from J, with 26 bases between. The DNA of the CDR3 is TGCGCCAGCGCCCCCGTGAGACTACACGATGCAAGCTCCTACAATGAGCAGTTCTTC. Encoded protein: CASAPVRLHDASSYNEQFF.

The CDR3 loop reads CASSFSTGVETQYF. DNA of the CDR3: TGCGCCAGCAGCTTTTCCACAGGGGTCGAGACCCAGTACTTC. The J gene is TRBJ2-5, the V gene TRBV5-1; 7 bases align to TRBD1. CDR1 is SGHRS and CDR2 is YFSETQ in the germline V gene. Losses at the gene ends were 2 bases for V and 5 bases for J; bases not matched to a gene: 6. There are 14 residues in the CDR3. Supplemented by reference TRBV5-1 and TRBJ2-5, the full variable domain reads KAGVTQTPRYLIKTRGQQVTLSCSPISGHRSVSWYQQTPGQGLQFLFEYFSETQRNKGNFPGRFSGRQFSNSRSEMNVSTLELGDSALYLCASSFSTGVETQYFGPGTRLLVL.

This clone showed up just once. The J gene is TRBJ2-5, the V gene TRBV30; D is perhaps TRBD2 (6 bases). The germline V and J ends were trimmed by 4 bases and 2 bases, with 17 bases remaining between them. This CDR3 region has 15 residues. In germline, CDR1 is GTSNPN, CDR2 SVGIG (reference sequence). The DNA for the CDR3 is TGTGCCTGGAAACAATGGGCGGGACCACAAGAGACCCAGTACTTC. Encoded protein: CAWKQWAGPQETQYF.

The CDR3 bases are TGTGCCAGCTCAGGCGGGAGTTTGGGAGATACGCAGTATTTT. It encodes CASSGGSLGDTQYF. The rearrangement uses TRBV18 and TRBJ2-3; 7 positions agree with TRBD2. The CDR3 runs 14 residues. The V and J ends lost 5 bases and 5 bases, in that order; junction bases with no gene match: 7. Germline CDR1 KGHSH, CDR2 LQKENI.

This chain joins TRBV7-9 and TRBJ2-7; possible D gene TRBD2, 6 bases. The CDR3 loop spans 14 amino acids. Between the trimmed V and J ends, which lost 6 bases and 0 bases, there was a span of 12 bases. CDR1 is SEHNR and CDR2 is FQNEAQ in the germline V gene (reference sequence). CDR3: CASRPPGDSYEQYF. In DNA form, the CDR3 reads TGTGCCAGCAGACCTCCGGGGGACTCCTACGAGCAGTACTTC.

This clone has only one observation. Other DNA sequences in this sample translate to the same CDR3. V is TRBV5-5 and J is TRBJ1-5; TRBD1 matches at 8 bases. J lost 1 base, V lost 0 bases, and 0 bases had no gene match. The CDR3 contains 15 residues. Germline V gene sequence: CDR1 SGHKS, CDR2 YYEKEE (reference sequence). Here the CDR3 reads CASSLGQGSNQPQHF. The CDR3 DNA reads as TGTGCCAGCAGCTTGGGACAGGGGAGCAATCAGCCCCAGCATTTT.

The rearrangement uses TRBV5-4 and TRBJ2-7, with 10 bases fitting TRBD2. The CDR3 sequence is 13 residues long. Germline loops: CDR1 SGHNT, CDR2 YYREEE (reference sequence). V lost 5 bases to trimming and J lost 6 bases; unmatched junction nucleotides: 5. The CDR3 nucleotides are TGTGCCAGCAGTTCTGGACTAGCGGCCGAGCAGTACTTC. Residues: CASSSGLAAEQYF.

The chain links TRBV6-5 to TRBJ2-7, with TRBD2 matching 8 bases. The V gene's germline CDR1 is MNHEY and CDR2 SVGAGI. Unmatched junction bases numbered 5, after V lost 8 bases and J lost 2 bases. The CDR3 sequence is 13 residues long. Written as DNA, the CDR3 is TGTGCCAGCGCGACGGGACTAGCCTACGAGCAGTACTTC. It encodes CASATGLAYEQYF.

The chain carries TRBV5-6 and TRBJ1-6; 7 bases fit TRBD1. CDR1 is SGHDT and CDR2 is YYEEEE in the germline V gene. J gave up 2 bases and V 3 bases, and 2 bases lay outside the gene matches. This CDR3 has 15 amino acids. The CDR3 DNA follows: TGTGCCAGCAGCTCGGGACAGACCTATAATTCACCCCTCCACTTT. This codes for CASSSGQTYNSPLHF.

The chain joins TRBV28 to TRBJ1-4; 7 nucleotides match TRBD1. The germline V gene has CDR1 MDHEN and CDR2 SYDVKM. The CDR3 spans 16 residues. Trimming at V came to 5 bases and at J to 7 bases, leaving 13 bases not matched to a gene. CDR3 in DNA: TGTGCCAGCAGTACCCCGGACAGGTCCACGGGTGAAAAACTGTTTTTT. Translation gives CASSTPDRSTGEKLFF.

The chain joins TRBV7-9 to TRBJ2-1; 8 bases line up with TRBD2. This CDR3 contains 14 residues. Trimming removed 6 bases from V and 9 bases from J; junction bases left unmatched: 10. Germline V gives CDR1 SEHNR, CDR2 FQNEAQ (reference sequence). The CDR3 here is CASSFTGGAGEQFF. CDR3 DNA sequence: TGTGCCAGCAGTTTCACCGGGGGGGCGGGTGAGCAGTTCTTC.

This chain joins TRBV9 and TRBJ2-3, with TRBD1 as a possible D gene (6 bases). In germline, CDR1 is SGDLS, CDR2 YYNGEE. The CDR3 consists of 15 residues. Trimming took 3 bases from V and 1 from J, leaving 12 bases between them. The CDR3 spells CASSAGTSGTDTQYF. In DNA form, the CDR3 reads TGTGCCAGCAGCGCCGGGACATCAGGCACAGATACGCAGTATTTT.

A few counts support this clone. J is TRBJ1-5 and V is TRBV6-4; D perhaps matches TRBD1 (5 bases). The V gene's germline CDR1 is MRHNA and CDR2 SNTAGT. This CDR3 has 20 amino acids. V lost 4 bases and J lost 0, with 25 bases in between. CDR3 loop: CASSGAVSGPTWGSNQPQHF. The CDR3, as DNA: TGTGCCAGCAGTGGCGCAGTCTCAGGGCCCACCTGGGGTAGCAATCAGCCCCAGCATTTT.

This sequence joins TRBV27 and TRBJ2-7, with D possibly matching TRBD2 (6 bases). Germline CDR1 is MNHEY and CDR2 is SMNVEV (reference sequence). There are 14 residues in the CDR3. Deletions cut 9 bases from V and 2 bases from J, with 17 bases between. Written as DNA, the CDR3 is TGTGCCAGTAGGCGCCTGGGAGGAACCTACGAGCAGTACTTC. Its protein product is CASRRLGGTYEQYF.